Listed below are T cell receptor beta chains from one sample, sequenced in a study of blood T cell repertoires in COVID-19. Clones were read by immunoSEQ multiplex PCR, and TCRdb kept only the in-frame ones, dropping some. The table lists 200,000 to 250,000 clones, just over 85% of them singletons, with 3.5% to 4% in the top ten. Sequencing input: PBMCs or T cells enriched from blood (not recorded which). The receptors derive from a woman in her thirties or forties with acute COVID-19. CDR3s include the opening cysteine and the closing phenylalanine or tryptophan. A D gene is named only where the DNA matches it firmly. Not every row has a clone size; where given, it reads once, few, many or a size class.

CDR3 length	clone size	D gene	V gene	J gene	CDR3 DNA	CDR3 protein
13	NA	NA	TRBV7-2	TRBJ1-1	TGTGCCAGCAGCTTCAGGGTAAACACTGAAGCTTTCTTT	CASSFRVNTEAFF
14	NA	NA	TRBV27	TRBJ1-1	TGTGCCAGCAGTCTGAGGGGCGGGGGGACTGAAGCTTTCTTT	CASSLRGGGTEAFF
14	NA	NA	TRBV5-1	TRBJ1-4	TGCGCCAGCAGCACCGACGGAGCTAATGAAAAACTGTTTTTT	CASSTDGANEKLFF
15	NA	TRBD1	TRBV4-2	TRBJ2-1	TGTGCCAGCAGCCAAGTACAGGGGAACTACAATGAGCAGTTCTTC	CASSQVQGNYNEQFF
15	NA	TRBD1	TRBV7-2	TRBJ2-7	TGTGCCAGCAGCTCATTCAGACAGGGTCTGTACGAGCAGTACTTC	CASSSFRQGLYEQYF
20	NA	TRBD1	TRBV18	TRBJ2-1	TGTGCCAGCTCACCCTTTGACAGGGGGCCAACACAACCCCCCTCGGATGAGCAGTTCTTC	CASSPFDRGPTQPPSDEQFF
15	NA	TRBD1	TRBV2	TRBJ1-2	TGTGCCAGCAGACCGTCCGGGACAGCTAACTATGGCTACACCTTC	CASRPSGTANYGYTF
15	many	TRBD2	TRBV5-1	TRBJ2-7	TGCGCCAGCAGCTTGGCAGCGGGAGTTCTCTACGAGCAGTACTTC	CASSLAAGVLYEQYF
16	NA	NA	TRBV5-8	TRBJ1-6	TGTGCCAGCTCACGAGGGTACGGCTCCTATAATTCACCCCTCCACTTT	CASSRGYGSYNSPLHF
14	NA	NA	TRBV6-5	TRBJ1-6	TGTGCCAGCAGGATTGACGGGAGGAGATCACCCCTCCACTTT	CASRIDGRRSPLHF
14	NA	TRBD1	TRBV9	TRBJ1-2	TGTGCCAGCAGCGTAGGGGACAGGCTCTATGGCTACACCTTC	CASSVGDRLYGYTF
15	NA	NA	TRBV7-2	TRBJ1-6	TGTGCCAGCAGCAAGGCCCAGGGACTAAATTCACCCCTCCACTTT	CASSKAQGLNSPLHF
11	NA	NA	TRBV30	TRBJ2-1	TGTGCCTGGAGTAATGAGGGCGGGACTCTCTTC	CAWSNEGGTLF
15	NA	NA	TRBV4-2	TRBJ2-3	TGTGCCAGCAGCCAAGGAAGGTTCGAGGCAGATACGCAGTATTTT	CASSQGRFEADTQYF
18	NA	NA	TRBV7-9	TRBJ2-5	TGTGCCAGCAGCTTAGCAAATCAGGCGGCACCCAGGGAAGAGACCCAGTACTTC	CASSLANQAAPREETQYF
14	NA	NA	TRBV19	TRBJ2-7	TGTGCCAGTAGTATAGTTGGCAGGGCCTACGAGCAGTACTTC	CASSIVGRAYEQYF
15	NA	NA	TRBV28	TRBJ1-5	TGTGCCATCCGTACCTTAGGACAGATCAATCAGCCCCAGCATTTT	CAIRTLGQINQPQHF
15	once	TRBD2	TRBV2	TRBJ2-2	TGTGCCTCCCTACGGAGCGGGACGAACACCGGGGAGCTGTTTTTT	CASLRSGTNTGELFF
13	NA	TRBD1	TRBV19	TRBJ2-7	TGTGCCAGTAGTATGCGGACAGGAGACGAGCAGTACTTC	CASSMRTGDEQYF
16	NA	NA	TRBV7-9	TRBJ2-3	TGTGCCAGCAGCTTTACAACATCGGGAGCGGCAGATACGCAGTATTTT	CASSFTTSGAADTQYF
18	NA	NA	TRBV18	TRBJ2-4	TGTGCCAGCTCACCTTTTTCAGGGGTCGGTCTAGCCAAAAACATTCAGTACTTC	CASSPFSGVGLAKNIQYF
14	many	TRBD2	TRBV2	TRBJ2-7	TGTGCCAGCAGTCGGACTAGCGCCTCCTACGAGCAGTACTTC	CASSRTSASYEQYF
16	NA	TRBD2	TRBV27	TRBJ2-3	TGTGCCAGCAGTTTATCCCCGGGACTAGCGGCAGATACGCAGTATTTT	CASSLSPGLAADTQYF
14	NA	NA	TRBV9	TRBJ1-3	TGTGCCAGCAGCAAAGGGGGCTCTGGAAACACCATATATTTT	CASSKGGSGNTIYF
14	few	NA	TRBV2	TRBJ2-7	TGTGCCAGCAGTGGGAGACTGTCAACCTACGAGCAGTACTTC	CASSGRLSTYEQYF
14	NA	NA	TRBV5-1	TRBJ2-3	TGCGCCAGCAGCTCGGTGGCGAGGTCAGATACGCAGTATTTT	CASSSVARSDTQYF
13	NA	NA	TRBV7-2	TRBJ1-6	TGTGCCAGCAGCTACAGGAGGGATTCACCCCTCCACTTT	CASSYRRDSPLHF
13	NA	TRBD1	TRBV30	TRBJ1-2	TGTGCCTGGAGTACTGACAGGGTAGGCGGCTACACCTTC	CAWSTDRVGGYTF
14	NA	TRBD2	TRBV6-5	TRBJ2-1	TGTGCCAGCAGTAGAGGACTAGAAGGCGATGAGCAGTTCTTC	CASSRGLEGDEQFF
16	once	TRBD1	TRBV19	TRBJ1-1	TGTGCCAGTAGTATTTCAGTGAGGACAGGGCCCACTGAAGCTTTCTTT	CASSISVRTGPTEAFF
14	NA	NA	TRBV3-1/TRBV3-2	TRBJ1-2	TGTGCCAGCAGCCAAGACCAGGTTATCTATGGCTACACCTTC	CASSQDQVIYGYTF
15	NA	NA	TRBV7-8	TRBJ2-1	TGTGCCAGCAGCTTAATGGCCAGCTCCTACAATGAGCAGTTCTTC	CASSLMASSYNEQFF
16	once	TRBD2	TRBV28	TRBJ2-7	TGTGCCAGCAGTCCCGTCGTAGGAGCGGGAGAAAGCGAGCAGTACTTC	CASSPVVGAGESEQYF
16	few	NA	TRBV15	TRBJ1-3	TGTGCCACCAGCAGAGATAAGCGAATCTCTGGAAACACCATATATTTT	CATSRDKRISGNTIYF
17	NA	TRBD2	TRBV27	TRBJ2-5	TGTGCCAGCCACGCTAGCGGGAGAGGGATCGAAAAAGAGACCCAGTACTTC	CASHASGRGIEKETQYF
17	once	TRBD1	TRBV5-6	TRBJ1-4	TGTGCCAGCCGACTGGGACAGGGGAATCCAACTAATGAAAAACTGTTTTTT	CASRLGQGNPTNEKLFF
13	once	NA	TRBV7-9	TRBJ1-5	TGTGCCAGCAGCCCCAGCGTGAATCAGCCCCAGCATTTT	CASSPSVNQPQHF
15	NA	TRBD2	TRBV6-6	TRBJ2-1	TGTGCCAGCAGTTACCCTAGCGGGGTTTACAATGAGCAGTTCTTC	CASSYPSGVYNEQFF
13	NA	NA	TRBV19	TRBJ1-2	TGTGCCAGTAGTTCGACACCGGCGGGCGGCTACACCTTC	CASSSTPAGGYTF
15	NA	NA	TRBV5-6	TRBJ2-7	TGTGCCAGCAGCTTGGTAGGGACTCCCTCCTACGAGCAGTACTTC	CASSLVGTPSYEQYF
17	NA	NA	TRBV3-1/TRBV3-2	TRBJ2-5	TGTGCCAGCAGCCAAGGTATTGGATCCCCGGGGATCGAGACCCAGTACTTC	CASSQGIGSPGIETQYF
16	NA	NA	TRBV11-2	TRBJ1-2	TGTGCCAGCAGCTTAGGGATAAAACTAAGGTACTATGGCTACACCTTC	CASSLGIKLRYYGYTF